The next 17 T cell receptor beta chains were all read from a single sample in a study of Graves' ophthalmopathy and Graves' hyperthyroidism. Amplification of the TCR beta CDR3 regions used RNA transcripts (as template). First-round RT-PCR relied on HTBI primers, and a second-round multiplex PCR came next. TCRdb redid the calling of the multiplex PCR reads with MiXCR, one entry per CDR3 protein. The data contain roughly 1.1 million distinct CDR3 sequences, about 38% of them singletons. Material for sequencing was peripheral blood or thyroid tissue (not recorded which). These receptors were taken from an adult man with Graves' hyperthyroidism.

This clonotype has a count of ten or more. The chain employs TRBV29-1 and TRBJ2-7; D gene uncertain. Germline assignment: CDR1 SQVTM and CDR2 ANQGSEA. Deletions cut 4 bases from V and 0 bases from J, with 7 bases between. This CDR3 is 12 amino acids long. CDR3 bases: TGCAGCGTTGTACTGAACTCCTACGAGCAGTACTTC. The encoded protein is CSVVLNSYEQYF.

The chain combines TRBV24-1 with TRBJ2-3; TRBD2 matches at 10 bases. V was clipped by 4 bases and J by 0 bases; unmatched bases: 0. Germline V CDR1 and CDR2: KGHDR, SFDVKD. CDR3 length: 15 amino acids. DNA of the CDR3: TGTGCCACCAGTGAACTAGCGGGAAGCACAGATACGCAGTATTTT. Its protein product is CATSELAGSTDTQYF.

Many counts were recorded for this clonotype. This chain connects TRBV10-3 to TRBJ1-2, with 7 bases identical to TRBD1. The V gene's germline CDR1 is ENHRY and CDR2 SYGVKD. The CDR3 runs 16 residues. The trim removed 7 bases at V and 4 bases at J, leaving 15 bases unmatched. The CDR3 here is CAITEDLVDRAYGYTF. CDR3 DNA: TGTGCCATCACGGAGGACCTCGTCGACAGGGCCTATGGCTACACCTTC.

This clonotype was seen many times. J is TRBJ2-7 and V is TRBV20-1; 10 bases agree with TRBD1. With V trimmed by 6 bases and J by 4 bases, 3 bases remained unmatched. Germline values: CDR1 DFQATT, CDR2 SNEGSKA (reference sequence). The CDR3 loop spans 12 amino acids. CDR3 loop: CSAPDRGYEQYF. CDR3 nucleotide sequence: TGCAGTGCACCGGACAGGGGGTACGAGCAGTACTTC.

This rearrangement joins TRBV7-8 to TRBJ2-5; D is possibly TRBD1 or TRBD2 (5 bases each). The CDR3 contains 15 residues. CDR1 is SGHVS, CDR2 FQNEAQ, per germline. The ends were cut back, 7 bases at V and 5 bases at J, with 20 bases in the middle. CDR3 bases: TGTGCCAGCAAGAAGCCGGGACGTCTAGACGAGACCCAGTACTTC. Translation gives CASKKPGRLDETQYF.

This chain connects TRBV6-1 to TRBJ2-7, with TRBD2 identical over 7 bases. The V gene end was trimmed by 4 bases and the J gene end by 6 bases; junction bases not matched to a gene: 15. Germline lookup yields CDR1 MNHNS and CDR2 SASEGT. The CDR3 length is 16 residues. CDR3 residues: CASSGGAGRESGEQYF. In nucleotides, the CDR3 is TGTGCCAGCAGTGGAGGGGCGGGGCGGGAGTCGGGCGAGCAGTACTTC.

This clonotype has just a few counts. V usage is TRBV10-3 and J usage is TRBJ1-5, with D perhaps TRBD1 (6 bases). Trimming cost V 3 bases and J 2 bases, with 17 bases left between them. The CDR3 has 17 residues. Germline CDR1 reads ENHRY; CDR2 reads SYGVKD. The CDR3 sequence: CAISDRTGNLGNQPQHF. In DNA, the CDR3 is TGTGCCATCAGTGATCGCACAGGGAATTTGGGCAATCAGCCCCAGCATTTT.

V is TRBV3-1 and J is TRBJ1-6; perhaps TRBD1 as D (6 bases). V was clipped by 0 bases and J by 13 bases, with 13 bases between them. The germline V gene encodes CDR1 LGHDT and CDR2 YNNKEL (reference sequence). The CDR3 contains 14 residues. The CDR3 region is CASSQEGGFGPLHF. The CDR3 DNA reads TGTGCCAGCAGCCAAGAGGGGGGCTTCGGGCCCCTCCACTTT.

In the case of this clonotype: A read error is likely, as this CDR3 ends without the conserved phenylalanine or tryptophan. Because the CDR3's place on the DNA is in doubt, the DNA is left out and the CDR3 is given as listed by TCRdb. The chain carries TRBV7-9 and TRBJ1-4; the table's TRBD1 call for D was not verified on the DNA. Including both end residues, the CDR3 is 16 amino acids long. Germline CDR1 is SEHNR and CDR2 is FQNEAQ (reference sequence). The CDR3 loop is CASSPGHSGDEQYFGP.

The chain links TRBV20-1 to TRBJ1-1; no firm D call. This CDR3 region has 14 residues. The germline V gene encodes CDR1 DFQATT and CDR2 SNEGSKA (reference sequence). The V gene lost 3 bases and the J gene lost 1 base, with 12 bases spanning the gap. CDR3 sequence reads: CSARTRSGNTEAFF. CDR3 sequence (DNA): TGCAGTGCTAGGACAAGGTCAGGGAACACTGAAGCTTTCTTT.

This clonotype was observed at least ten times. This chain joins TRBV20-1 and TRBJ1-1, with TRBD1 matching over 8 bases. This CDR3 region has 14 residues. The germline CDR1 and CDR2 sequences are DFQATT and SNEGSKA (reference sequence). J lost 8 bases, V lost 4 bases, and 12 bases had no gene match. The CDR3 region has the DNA TGCAGTGCTAACACAAGGACAGGGTCGTTCGAAGCTTTCTTT. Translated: CSANTRTGSFEAFF.

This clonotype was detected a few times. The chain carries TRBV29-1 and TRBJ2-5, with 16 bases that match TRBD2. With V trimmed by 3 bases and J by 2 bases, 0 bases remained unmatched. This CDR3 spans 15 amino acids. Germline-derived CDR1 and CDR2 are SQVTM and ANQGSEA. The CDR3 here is CSVEGLAGGQETQYF. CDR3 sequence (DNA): TGCAGCGTTGAGGGACTAGCGGGGGGGCAAGAGACCCAGTACTTC. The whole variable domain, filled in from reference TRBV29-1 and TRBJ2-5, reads SAVISQKPSRDICQRGTSLTIQCQVDSQVTMMFWYRQQPGQSLTLIATANQGSEATYESGFVIDKFPISRPNLTFSTLTVSNMSPEDSSIYLCSVEGLAGGQETQYFGPGTRLLVL.

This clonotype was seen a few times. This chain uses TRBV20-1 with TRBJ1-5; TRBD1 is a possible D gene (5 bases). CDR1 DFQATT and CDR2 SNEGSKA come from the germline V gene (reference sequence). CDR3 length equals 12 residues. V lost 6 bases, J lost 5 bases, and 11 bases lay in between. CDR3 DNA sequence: TGCAGTGCCAGGCCCAGGGATCAGCCCCAGCATTTT. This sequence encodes CSARPRDQPQHF.

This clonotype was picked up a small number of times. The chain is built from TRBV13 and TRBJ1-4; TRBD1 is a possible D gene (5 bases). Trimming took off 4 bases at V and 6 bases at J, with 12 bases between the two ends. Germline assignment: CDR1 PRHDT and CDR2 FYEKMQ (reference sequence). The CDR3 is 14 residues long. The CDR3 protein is CASSSRRGDEKLFF. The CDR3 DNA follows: TGTGCCAGCAGCTCCAGACGGGGGGATGAAAAACTGTTTTTT.

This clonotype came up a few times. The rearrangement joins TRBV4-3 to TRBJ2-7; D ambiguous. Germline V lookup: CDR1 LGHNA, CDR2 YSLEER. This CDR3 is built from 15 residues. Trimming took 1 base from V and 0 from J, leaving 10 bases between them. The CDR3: CASSQVPESSYEQYF. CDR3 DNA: TGCGCCAGCAGCCAAGTTCCGGAGAGCTCCTACGAGCAGTACTTC.

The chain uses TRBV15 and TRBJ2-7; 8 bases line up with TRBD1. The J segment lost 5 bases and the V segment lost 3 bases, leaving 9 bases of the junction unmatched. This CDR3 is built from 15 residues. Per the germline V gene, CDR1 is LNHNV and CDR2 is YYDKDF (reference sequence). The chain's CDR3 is CATSRAGTGRDEQYF. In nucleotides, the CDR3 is TGTGCCACCAGCAGGGCCGGGACAGGACGAGACGAGCAGTACTTC. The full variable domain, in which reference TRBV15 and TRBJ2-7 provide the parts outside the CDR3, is DAMVIQNPRYQVTQFGKPVTLSCSQTLNHNVMYWYQQKSSQAPKLLFHYYDKDFNNEADTPDNFQSRRPNTSFCFLDIRSPGLGDTAMYLCATSRAGTGRDEQYFGPGTRLTVT.

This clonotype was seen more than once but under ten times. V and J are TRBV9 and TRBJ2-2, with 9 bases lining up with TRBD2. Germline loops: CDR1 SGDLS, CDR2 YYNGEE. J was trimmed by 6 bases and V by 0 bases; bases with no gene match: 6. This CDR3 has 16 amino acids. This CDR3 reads CASSVVAGGVAGELFF. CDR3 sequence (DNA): TGTGCCAGCAGCGTAGTTGCGGGAGGGGTAGCCGGGGAGCTGTTTTTT.